These 26 T cell receptor beta chains share one sample of origin, sequenced in a study of cytomegalovirus exposure and HLA in healthy donors. In the PCR, 60 Vbeta and 13 Jbeta primers were used. Libraries were prepared by immunoSEQ multiplex PCR; TCRdb keeps only in-frame clonotypes and omits some of them. The repertoire holds 200,000 to 250,000 clones, with about 81% as singletons. Sample: PBMCs. The source of these receptors is a woman in her thirties or forties in good health and CMV-seropositive.

The chain carries TRBV4-1 and TRBJ2-5; D remains unclear. The end of the DNA aligns better with TRBJ2-7, so the J call may be wrong. CDR1 and CDR2 (germline): MGHRA, YSYEKL. The length of the CDR3 is 15 residues. CDR3 nucleotides: TGCGCCAGCAGCCAAGATGTTCTAAGCTCCTACGAGCAGTACTTC. Encoded protein: CASSQDVLSSYEQYF.

The chain joins TRBV9 to TRBJ1-1; D call uncertain. The CDR3 runs to 14 residues. Per germline, CDR1 SGDLS and CDR2 YYNGEE. Trimming shortened V by 4 bases and J by 6 bases, and 16 bases separated the two germline ends. The DNA for the CDR3 is TGTGCCAGCAGCCTAGCCGAAGGAGGCGCTGAAGCTTTCTTT. It is translated as CASSLAEGGAEAFF.

This chain uses TRBV19 with TRBJ2-7; 7 bases are a match to TRBD2. V lost 4 bases and J lost 5; bases outside the gene matches: 11. The germline V gene encodes CDR1 LNHDA and CDR2 SQIVND (reference sequence). This CDR3 is built from 15 residues. The CDR3 loop reads CASSTPAGPSDEQYF. CDR3 nucleotides: TGTGCCAGTAGTACCCCAGCGGGACCATCGGACGAGCAGTACTTC.

With regard to this clone: Other DNA sequences in this sample translate to the same CDR3. This chain connects TRBV5-4 to TRBJ2-1, with D possibly TRBD2 on 6 matching bases. The CDR3 consists of 16 residues. Per the germline V gene, CDR1 is SGHNT and CDR2 is YYREEE (reference sequence). V lost 0 bases and J 0 bases, leaving 10 bases between the germline ends. The CDR3 region has the DNA TGTGCCAGCAGCTTGGGTGGGGGGAGCTCCTACAATGAGCAGTTCTTC. It yields the protein CASSLGGGSSYNEQFF.

The chain joins TRBV4-1 to TRBJ2-7; TRBD1 agrees at 7 bases. Germline V lookup: CDR1 MGHRA, CDR2 YSYEKL. The CDR3 is 13 residues long. Unmatched junction bases numbered 2, after V lost 3 bases and J lost 3 bases. The CDR3 loop is CASSQGTDYEQYF. DNA of the CDR3: TGCGCCAGCAGCCAGGGGACAGACTACGAGCAGTACTTC.

This sequence joins TRBV19 and TRBJ1-1; the D is unclear. CDR1 and CDR2 (germline): LNHDA, SQIVND (reference sequence). The V gene lost 7 bases and the J gene lost 10 bases, with 13 bases spanning the gap. The CDR3 runs to 11 residues. The CDR3 nucleotides are TGTGCCAGTAACGACGGGAAGCGAGCTTTCTTT. Residues: CASNDGKRAFF.

This chain connects TRBV10-3 to TRBJ2-1; 7 bases are shared with TRBD1. Germline CDR1 and CDR2: ENHRY and SYGVKD. The CDR3 is 14 amino acids. V lost 7 bases, J lost 7 bases, and 10 bases stayed unmatched. The CDR3 DNA reads as TGTGCCATCAAGTCTTCCGGGACAGATAATGAGCAGTTCTTC. Protein: CAIKSSGTDNEQFF.

The table lists this clone with a count of one. V usage is TRBV5-1 and J usage is TRBJ2-1; TRBD2 agrees at 7 bases. Germline V CDR1 and CDR2: SGHRS, YFSETQ. CDR3 size: 15 residues. V lost 0 bases, J lost 5 bases, and 5 bases stayed unmatched. The CDR3 bases are TGCGCCAGCAGCTTGGGGGGCGGGAGTCACAATGAGCAGTTCTTC. Translation gives CASSLGGGSHNEQFF.

The rearrangement links TRBV15 to TRBJ2-2; TRBD1 matches at 11 bases. V shed 3 bases and J 4 bases; nucleotides not matched to a gene: 4. The CDR3 is made up of 16 amino acids. Germline V CDR1 and CDR2: LNHNV, YYDKDF (reference sequence). CDR3 amino acids: CATSSGTGGITGELFF. The CDR3 DNA is TGTGCCACCAGCAGTGGGACAGGGGGAATCACCGGGGAGCTGTTTTTT.

The chain carries TRBV21-1 and TRBJ1-4; the D call of TRBD1 is as the table states it, not checked on the DNA. TRBV21-1 is tagged as a pseudogene. The CDR3 runs 15 residues. The CDR3 loop is CASSQHRQANEKLFF. CDR3 DNA sequence: TGTGCCAGCAGCCAACACCGACAAGCTAATGAAAAACTGTTTTTT.

The chain combines TRBV21-1 with TRBJ1-2. TRBV21-1 counts as a pseudogene. The CDR3 has 16 residues. CDR3 sequence reads: CASSILRCSPNYGYTF. CDR3 coding DNA: TGTGCCAGCAGCATCCTCCGGTGTAGTCCTAACTATGGCTACACCTTC.

J is TRBJ2-5 and V is TRBV4-1, with D possibly being TRBD1 (6 bases). The J call may be in error: the DNA end matches TRBJ2-7 better. This CDR3 has 16 residues. In germline, CDR1 is MGHRA, CDR2 YSYEKL. The CDR3 reads CASSQELQGLGYEQYF. CDR3 DNA: TGCGCCAGCAGCCAAGAATTGCAGGGGTTGGGTTACGAGCAGTACTTC.

V and J are TRBV9 and TRBJ1-2, with 7 nucleotides matching TRBD1. Trimming at V came to 5 bases and at J to 10 bases, leaving 8 bases not matched to a gene. Germline V gene data show CDR1 as SGDLS and CDR2 as YYNGEE. This CDR3 region has 12 residues. CDR3 loop: CASRERQGPYTF. CDR3 DNA: TGTGCCAGCAGGGAACGACAGGGTCCCTACACCTTC.

The V and J genes are TRBV7-2 and TRBJ2-3, with 7 bases fitting TRBD1. Per the germline V gene, CDR1 is SGHTA and CDR2 is FQGNSA. This CDR3 has 14 amino acids. V shed 6 bases, J shed 3 bases, and the junction held 6 bases outside the gene matches. CDR3 loop: CASRNRGGTDTQYF. The CDR3 DNA sequence: TGTGCCAGCAGGAACAGGGGTGGGACAGATACGCAGTATTTT.

This chain joins TRBV9 and TRBJ2-3; 7 bases fit TRBD2. Unmatched junction bases numbered 6, after V lost 6 bases and J lost 2 bases. The CDR3 sequence is 14 residues long. Germline V lookup: CDR1 SGDLS, CDR2 YYNGEE. The CDR3 protein is CASNWGGDTDTQYF. The CDR3 DNA sequence: TGTGCCAGCAACTGGGGAGGGGACACAGATACGCAGTATTTT.

In its sample, this clone was seen a few times. V and J are TRBV4-1 and TRBJ2-1, with 10 bases aligning to TRBD2. V trimming: 1 base; J trimming: 7 bases; junction bases outside the gene matches: 4. The germline V gene encodes CDR1 MGHRA and CDR2 YSYEKL. CDR3 length equals 15 residues. CDR3 sequence: CASSQAQRGGNEQFF. The DNA of the CDR3 is TGCGCCAGCAGCCAAGCGCAGCGGGGGGGTAATGAGCAGTTCTTC.

The V gene is TRBV5-8, the J gene TRBJ2-2; TRBD1 aligns across 8 bases. The V and J ends lost 0 bases and 0 bases, in that order; junction bases with no gene match: 1. Germline values: CDR1 SGHTS, CDR2 YDEGEE. This CDR3 has 16 residues. Here the CDR3 reads CASSLGGQANTGELFF. In nucleotides, the CDR3 is TGTGCCAGCAGCTTGGGGGGACAGGCGAACACCGGGGAGCTGTTTTTT. Full variable domain (outside the CDR3, taken from reference TRBV5-8 and TRBJ2-2): EAGVTQSPTHLIKTRGQQATLRCSPISGHTSVYWYQQALGLGLQFLLWYDEGEERNRGNFPPRFSGRQFPNYSSELNVNALELEDSALYLCASSLGGQANTGELFFGEGSRLTVL.

The chain carries TRBV4-2 and TRBJ2-7, with 10 nucleotides matching TRBD2. The CDR3 has 16 residues. The junction had 11 bases not matched to a gene; V was cut back by 4 bases and J by 5 bases. From germline, CDR1 is LGHNA and CDR2 YNFKEQ. CDR3 coding DNA: TGTGCCAGCAGCCGTTCCTTTAGCGGGGGGATCGACGAGCAGTACTTC. Its translation is CASSRSFSGGIDEQYF.

The chain carries TRBV1 and TRBJ1-2; the table calls TRBD1, which could not be checked here. TRBV1 is termed a pseudogene. The CDR3 runs to 14 residues. Written as DNA, the CDR3 is TGCACCAGCAGCCACCAGGGGGAGATCTATGGCTACACCTTC. Its translation: CTSSHQGEIYGYTF.

The rearrangement joins TRBV27 to TRBJ2-4; the match to TRBD2 covers 10 bases. The CDR3 has 15 amino acids. V dropped 7 bases and J dropped 2; count of bases not matched to a gene: 5. Germline values: CDR1 MNHEY, CDR2 SMNVEV (reference sequence). CDR3 nucleotide sequence: TGTGCCAGCATGCTACTAGCGGGACCCAAAAACATTCAGTACTTC. Translating gives CASMLLAGPKNIQYF.

CDR3 sequence reads: CASSPNSPQVNQPQHF. The DNA for the CDR3 is TGTGCCAGCTCACCGAACTCGCCCCAGGTCAATCAGCCCCAGCATTTT. The chain couples TRBV18 to TRBJ1-5, with unresolved D. Per germline, CDR1 KGHSH and CDR2 LQKENI. V shed 3 bases and J shed 3 bases, with 15 bases lying between them. The CDR3 spans 16 residues.

This clone was counted only a few times. J is TRBJ2-3 and V is TRBV27, with TRBD2 matching 8 bases. The V gene end was trimmed by 3 bases and the J gene end by 6 bases; junction bases not matched to a gene: 14. The CDR3 runs to 17 residues. Germline V gives CDR1 MNHEY, CDR2 SMNVEV (reference sequence). The chain's CDR3 is CASSLETGGAEADTQYF. CDR3 in DNA: TGTGCCAGCAGTTTGGAGACCGGGGGGGCCGAGGCGGATACGCAGTATTTT.

This sequence joins TRBV13 and TRBJ1-1; TRBD1 matches 7 bases. V trimming: 2 bases; J trimming: 4 bases; junction bases outside the gene matches: 7. The CDR3 extends over 15 amino acids. The germline V gene has CDR1 PRHDT and CDR2 FYEKMQ (reference sequence). CDR3 nucleotide sequence: TGTGCCAGCAGCTTAAACAGGGGACGCGTCACTGAAGCTTTCTTT. Encoded protein: CASSLNRGRVTEAFF.

This rearrangement joins TRBV15 to TRBJ2-3, with 7 bases that match TRBD2. CDR1 is LNHNV, CDR2 YYDKDF, per germline (reference sequence). Trimming at V came to 3 bases and at J to 0 bases, leaving 9 bases not matched to a gene. The CDR3 runs 17 residues. The CDR3 nucleotides are TGTGCCACCAGCAGCGTATCTAGCGGTCTAAGCACAGATACGCAGTATTTT. This codes for CATSSVSSGLSTDTQYF.

As concerns this clone: Its ends do not fully match the called genes, so a read error is possible. The V call is TRBV7-7, the J call TRBJ2-3, with D possibly matching TRBD2 (6 bases). This CDR3 region has 15 residues. In germline, CDR1 is SSHAT, CDR2 FNYEAQ (reference sequence). The CDR3 sequence is CASSLESGSTDTQYF. The CDR3 region has the DNA TGTGCTAGCAGCTTAGAGAGCGGGAGCACAGATACGCAGTATTTT.

The CDR3, as DNA: TGCGCCAGCAGCCAAGATATCCCCCTCTCTGGAAACACCATATATTTT. Translating gives CASSQDIPLSGNTIYF. The chain joins TRBV4-1 to TRBJ1-3; no reliable D call. The length of the CDR3 is 16 residues. Germline lookup yields CDR1 MGHRA and CDR2 YSYEKL. V dropped 0 bases and J dropped 0 bases, with 9 bases sitting between them.